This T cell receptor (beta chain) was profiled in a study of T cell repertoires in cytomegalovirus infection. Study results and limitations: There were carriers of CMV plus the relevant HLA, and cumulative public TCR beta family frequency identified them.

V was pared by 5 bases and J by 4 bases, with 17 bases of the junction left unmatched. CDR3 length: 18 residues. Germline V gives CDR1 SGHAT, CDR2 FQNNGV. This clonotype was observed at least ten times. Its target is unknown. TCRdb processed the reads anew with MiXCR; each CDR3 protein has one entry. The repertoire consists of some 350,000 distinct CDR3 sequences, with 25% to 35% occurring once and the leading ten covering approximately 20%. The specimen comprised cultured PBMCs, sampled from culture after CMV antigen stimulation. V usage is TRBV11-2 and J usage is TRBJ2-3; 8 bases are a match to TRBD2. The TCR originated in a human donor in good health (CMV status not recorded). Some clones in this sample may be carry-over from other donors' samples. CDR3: CASSRGGATGVGADTQYF. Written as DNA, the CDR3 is TGTGCCAGCAGCCGGGGGGGGGCCACGGGAGTAGGTGCAGATACGCAGTATTTT.